One T cell receptor beta chain is described in this entry. Its specificity is unknown. TCR beta CDR3 sequences were amplified from RNA transcripts. A set of HTBI primers served as the primers for a first-round RT-PCR of the TCR CDR3. In TCRdb, the multiplex PCR reads were re-called with MiXCR into one record per CDR3 protein. Of 450,000 to 700,000 distinct CDR3 sequences in the sample, around 46% were seen once. The data derive from a study of T cells in Graves' hyperthyroidism and ophthalmopathy. The study's findings and limits: Separating ophthalmopathy from stable hyperthyroidism was achieved by a 13 V-J model.

Germline-derived CDR1 and CDR2 are KGHDR and SFDVKD. This CDR3 contains 14 residues. Trimming stripped 3 bases from V and 8 bases from J, with 15 bases between. Sequencing input: peripheral blood or thyroid tissue (not recorded which). This clonotype originated in an adult woman with Graves' disease, either hyperthyroidism or ophthalmopathy (not recorded which). This chain uses TRBV24-1 with TRBJ2-5; D gene uncertain. CDR3 in DNA: TGTGCCACCAGTGATCCGCCACCAGGTTACACCCAGTACTTC. Protein: CATSDPPPGYTQYF.